This T cell receptor beta chain was identified during a study of blood T cells in healthy people across ages. Overall study findings and caveats: A greater number of naive CD4+ cells and higher diversity distinguished long-lived donors from aged donors.

Per germline, CDR1 MDHEN and CDR2 SYDVKM. V dropped 5 bases and J dropped 5 bases, with 13 bases sitting between them. The CDR3 covers 13 residues. This clonotype appeared a few times. The antigen is undetermined. Combining a sample-barcoded 5' primer with a J-beta primer mix, a second PCR ran for about 7 to 11 cycles. Each sample yielded at least 3 million CDR3-containing paired-end reads. TCRdb passed the 5' RACE reads through MiXCR, listing each CDR3 protein once. This sample yields approximately 290,000 distinct CDR3 sequences, of which roughly 26% are seen a single time; around 29% belongs to the top ten.

The chain employs TRBV28 and TRBJ2-7; tentatively, D is TRBD1 (6 bases). The source material was blood. This TCR came from a woman aged 70-85 years in good health. In nucleotides, the CDR3 is TGTGCCAGCAGTCCGGGACAAAGGCACGAGCAGTACTTC. Its translation: CASSPGQRHEQYF. Variable domain in full (rest from reference TRBV28 and TRBJ2-7): DVKVTQSSRYLVKRTGEKVFLECVQDMDHENMFWYRQDPGLGLRLIYFSYDVKMKEKGDIPEGYSVSREKKERFSLILESASTNQTSMYLCASSPGQRHEQYFGPGTRLTVT.